The 4 T cell receptor beta chains in this list originate from one sample, sequenced in a study of CD8+CD57+ T cells in acquired aplastic anemia. TCR beta VDJ and CDR3 profiling used genomic DNA as template. Each CDR3 protein is one row after TCRdb ran MiXCR on the reads. In the table there are 62,000 or so distinct CDR3 sequences, approximately 54% of which are singletons. The sequenced material came from sorted CD4+, CD8+, or CD8+CD57+ T cells (not recorded which) from PBMCs. Receptors originate from a human donor in good health, serving as a control.

This clonotype was counted at least ten times. This rearrangement joins TRBV7-9 to TRBJ2-1; D not resolved. Looked up from germline, CDR1 is SEHNR and CDR2 is FQNEAQ (reference sequence). Trimming left V 7 bases short and J 5 bases short, with 9 bases between. This CDR3 contains 12 residues. CDR3 in amino acids: CASTTYNNEQFF. The CDR3 DNA reads as TGTGCCAGCACCACGTATAACAATGAGCAGTTCTTC.

This chain links TRBV5-1 with TRBJ2-1; TRBD1 agrees at 7 bases. This CDR3 spans 14 amino acids. The germline CDR1 and CDR2 sequences are SGHRS and YFSETQ. V lost 4 bases, J lost 4 bases, and 5 bases stayed unmatched. The CDR3: CASSTDRAYNEQFF. CDR3 bases: TGCGCCAGCAGCACCGACAGGGCTTACAATGAGCAGTTCTTC.

At least ten counts were recorded for this clonotype. The chain recombines TRBV6-5 with TRBJ1-5; D call uncertain. The CDR3 extends over 13 amino acids. The V gene lost 0 bases and the J gene lost 8 bases, with 8 bases spanning the gap. Germline V gene lookup returns CDR1 MNHEY and CDR2 SVGAGI. CDR3 bases: TGTGCCAGCAGTTACTCGTTCCGTGAGCCCCAGCATTTT. This codes for CASSYSFREPQHF.

This clonotype was counted between two and nine times. V gene TRBV2 combines with J gene TRBJ2-7, with D perhaps assigned TRBD1 or TRBD2 (6 bases each). Looked up from germline, CDR1 is SNHLY and CDR2 is FYNNEI. This CDR3 contains 12 residues. The V gene lost 6 bases and the J gene lost 6 bases, with 12 bases spanning the gap. The CDR3 DNA follows: TGTGCCAGCAGGGGGGGCGTGGGCGAGCAGTACTTC. As protein: CASRGGVGEQYF.